This is a list of T cell receptor beta chains from one sample in a study of cytomegalovirus exposure and HLA in healthy donors. The data were produced by immunoSEQ multiplex PCR, yet TCRdb's version contains in-frame clones alone and is incomplete. The data show roughly 170,000 clones, less than 90% seen once. Sequenced sample: PBMCs. These receptors came from a woman aged 45-65 years in good health and CMV-seropositive. Each CDR3 is given with its conserved first and last residue. A D gene is named only where the DNA matches it firmly. Size values are once, few and many counts, or a class for expanded clones, and some rows have none.

TRBD1	NA	TRBV11-1	TRBJ2-2	TGTGCCAGCAGAACCCAGGGGGATTGGGACACCGGGGAGCTGTTTTTT	CASRTQGDWDTGELFF
NA	few	TRBV5-1	TRBJ2-2	TGCGCCAGCAGCTTGGAGGGGGCGAACACCGGGGAGCTGTTTTTT	CASSLEGANTGELFF
TRBD1	NA	TRBV28	TRBJ1-2	TGTGCCAGCAGTCCCGGGACAGGGTATGGCTACACCTTC	CASSPGTGYGYTF
NA	few	TRBV4-2	TRBJ2-5	TGTGCCAGCAGCCAAGAAAGGGTGGGGGGAGTAGAAGAGACCCAGTACTTC	CASSQERVGGVEETQYF
NA	NA	TRBV5-5	TRBJ2-7	TGTGCCAGCAGCCGAGGAGACCTAGCTAACGAGCAGTACTTC	CASSRGDLANEQYF
NA	NA	TRBV7-2	TRBJ2-1	TGTGCCAGCAGCTTCGGGGGCTACAATGAGCAGTTCTTC	CASSFGGYNEQFF
NA	NA	TRBV5-1	TRBJ2-3	TGCGCCAGCAGCTTGGCGTCTAGCGCACGCACAGATACGCAGTATTTT	CASSLASSARTDTQYF
TRBD1	NA	TRBV18	TRBJ1-2	TGTGCCAGCTCACCTTCGGGACAGAATAGAGGCTACTATGGCTACACCTTC	CASSPSGQNRGYYGYTF
TRBD2	NA	TRBV4-1	TRBJ2-3	TGCGCCAGCAGCCAGAGGAGGACTAGCGGGGGTGGCGGAGATACGCAGTATTTT	CASSQRRTSGGGGDTQYF
NA	NA	TRBV4-1	TRBJ2-1	TGCGCCAGCAGCCAAGATTCAGACTACCACCTAGACAATGAGCAGTTCTTC	CASSQDSDYHLDNEQFF
NA	NA	TRBV7-8	TRBJ2-7	TGTGCCAGCAGTTTTGGGGAGAGGGGACTGGGGCAGTACTTC	CASSFGERGLGQYF
NA	few	TRBV19	TRBJ1-1	TGTGCCAGTAGTATGAGGGACGCTGACGGGAGCACTGAAGCTTTCTTT	CASSMRDADGSTEAFF
NA	NA	TRBV4-2	TRBJ2-5	TGTGCCAGCAGCTCGGTCAGCGGACAGCAAGAGACCCAGTACTTC	CASSSVSGQQETQYF
NA	NA	TRBV7-9	TRBJ1-5	TGTGCCAGCAGCTCTCGCGAGTCGAATAGCAATCAGCCCCAGCATTTT	CASSSRESNSNQPQHF
TRBD2	NA	TRBV5-1	TRBJ2-5	TGCGCCAGCAGCAGCGGGAGGGAGACCCAGTACTTC	CASSSGRETQYF
TRBD1	NA	TRBV5-1	TRBJ2-7	TGCGCCAGCAGCTTGGGGGACAGTAACTACGAGCAGTACTTC	CASSLGDSNYEQYF
NA	few	TRBV6-1	TRBJ1-3	TGTGCCAGCAGTGAAGCTCTGGGGGCAGGAAACACCATATATTTT	CASSEALGAGNTIYF
NA	NA	TRBV29-1	TRBJ2-5	TGCAGCGCGGAAATAGCGGGGAGCAGGGGGGAGACCCAGTACTTC	CSAEIAGSRGETQYF
NA	NA	TRBV6-1	TRBJ1-1	TGTGCCAGCAGTGAAAGTGAGGACCGCGGGCCTGAAGCTTTCTTT	CASSESEDRGPEAFF
TRBD1	NA	TRBV19	TRBJ2-7	TGTGCCAGTAGTTATACTGGGACAGGGGGGTACGAGCAGTACTTC	CASSYTGTGGYEQYF
TRBD2	NA	TRBV5-4	TRBJ2-4	TGTGCCAGCTCCCTAGCGGGAGCCAAAAACATTCAGTACTTC	CASSLAGAKNIQYF
TRBD1	NA	TRBV15	TRBJ2-7	TGTGCCACCAGCAGAGGACAGGGGGCGGGCTACGAGCAGTACTTC	CATSRGQGAGYEQYF
TRBD1	NA	TRBV28	TRBJ1-2	TGTGCCAGCAGTCAAGGGGGACAGGGAGCTAACTATGGCTACACCTTC	CASSQGGQGANYGYTF
TRBD2	NA	TRBV11-2	TRBJ2-1	TGTGCCAGCAGCCATTTCCCACCGGGACTAGCTATGAATGAGCAGTTCTTC	CASSHFPPGLAMNEQFF
NA	NA	TRBV2	TRBJ2-2	TGTGCCAGCATTAACTCCGGGGAGCTGTTTTTT	CASINSGELFF
NA	NA	TRBV27	TRBJ1-5	TGTGCCAGCAGTTCAGGGTACCATCAGCCCCAGCATTTT	CASSSGYHQPQHF
NA	NA	TRBV15	TRBJ2-2	TGTGCCACCAGCACCCCACGGACAGCGGGGACCGGGGAGCTGTTTTTT	CATSTPRTAGTGELFF
TRBD1	NA	TRBV27	TRBJ1-1	TGTGCCAGCAGTTTAATGGGACAGGGTAATAGGGCTGAAGCTTTCTTT	CASSLMGQGNRAEAFF
TRBD2	NA	TRBV7-9	TRBJ2-2	TGTGCCAGCAGCTTAGTGGAGCGGGAAGACACCGGGGAGCTGTTTTTT	CASSLVEREDTGELFF
NA	NA	TRBV10-3	TRBJ2-5	TGTGCCATCAGTGACCCGGGACTCAACTCGGGGGAGACCCAGTACTTC	CAISDPGLNSGETQYF
NA	NA	TRBV21-1	TRBJ2-7	TGTGCCAGCAGCAAAGCGACAGGGTACGTTACCTACGAGCAGTACTTC	CASSKATGYVTYEQYF
NA	NA	TRBV9	TRBJ2-5	TGTGCCAGCAGCGTAGGCGGGAAGGGGACCCAGTACTTC	CASSVGGKGTQYF
NA	few	TRBV15	TRBJ2-2	TGTGCCACCAGCATTTACCCCCGGAGCACCGGGGAGCTGTTTTTT	CATSIYPRSTGELFF
NA	NA	TRBV6-6	TRBJ2-1	TGTGCCAGCAGTTACCGGAGCTCCTACAATGAGCAGTTCTTC	CASSYRSSYNEQFF
NA	NA	TRBV18	TRBJ2-1	TGTGCCAGCTCTCTAGGGGGCAATGAGCAGTTCTTC	CASSLGGNEQFF
NA	NA	TRBV19	TRBJ2-3	TGTGCCAGTAGTTCTCAACTTCACCCGACTAGCACAGATACGCAGTATTTT	CASSSQLHPTSTDTQYF
NA	once	TRBV27	TRBJ1-1	TGTGCCAGCAGTCTCACCCTTGCGGTGAACACTGAAGCTTTCTTT	CASSLTLAVNTEAFF
NA	NA	TRBV7-9	TRBJ2-3	TGTGCCAGCAGCTTAGACGTGGAGGTCACGCAGTATTTT	CASSLDVEVTQYF
NA	NA	TRBV19	TRBJ1-1	TGTGCCAGTAGTAGTCAGGGGACACTGAACACTGAAGCTTTCTTT	CASSSQGTLNTEAFF
TRBD1	NA	TRBV28	TRBJ2-7	TGTGCCAGCAGTGAGGGACAGGCCCCCTACGAGCAGTACTTC	CASSEGQAPYEQYF
TRBD1	NA	TRBV6-5	TRBJ2-7	TGTGCCAGCAGTTACAAAGGGGGCAGACTCTACGAGCAGTACTTC	CASSYKGGRLYEQYF